This T cell receptor beta chain is drawn from a study of blood T cell repertoires in COVID-19. The table came from immunoSEQ multiplex PCR; TCRdb's copy has only in-frame clones and leaves some out. This sample has 150,000 to 200,000 clones, with almost 85% found just once. The V and J ends lost 0 bases and 9 bases respectively, with 6 bases between them. This CDR3 contains 13 residues. The germline gives CDR1 SGHAT, CDR2 FQNNGV. This chain connects TRBV11-2 to TRBJ1-6; D not resolved. This receptor was obtained from a man in his fifties who had recovered from COVID-19. The specimen was PBMCs or T cells enriched from blood (not recorded which). The CDR3 loop reads CASSLDRGSPLHF. In DNA, the CDR3 is TGTGCCAGCAGCTTAGACAGAGGTTCACCCCTCCACTTT.